This T cell receptor beta chain was recovered during a study of blood T cell repertoires in COVID-19. Study-wide context: PBMCs, B-cell-depleted T cells, or T cells were the source of the cDNA or gDNA that made up the material.

As handled by the study authors: Estimates of nucleated cell counts were drawn from the amplification of reference gene primers. TCRdb keeps only in-frame clones here, not all; method: immunoSEQ multiplex PCR. The DNA was the basis for D and trimming; V, J and clone size are from that table. This table has more than 200,000 clones, 65% to 85% appearing once. V was shortened by 8 bases and J by 4 bases, with 14 bases between the two germline ends. CDR1 LGHDT and CDR2 YNNKEL come from the germline V gene (reference sequence). This CDR3 has 13 residues. V usage is TRBV3-1 (or the pseudogene TRBV3-2) and J usage is TRBJ2-5; D might be TRBD2 (6 bases). This receptor was taken from an elderly woman with acute or convalescent COVID-19. Source material: peripheral blood. This chain's CDR3 is CASRGDPGETQYF. The CDR3 bases are TGTGCCAGCCGCGGGGATCCGGGAGAGACCCAGTACTTC.